A selection of T cell receptor beta chains follows, all from one sample in a study of shared clonotypes between healthy human individuals. The protocol was immunoSEQ multiplex PCR, while the TCRdb copy is restricted to in-frame clones and leaves out a portion. The table lists fewer than 1 million clones, about 96% of them singletons. The specimen sequenced was naive CD8+ T cells sorted from blood. These receptors were collected from a man aged 25-40 years in good health. CDR3s include the opening cysteine and the closing phenylalanine or tryptophan. A D gene is named only where the DNA matches it firmly. Clone size is stated in some rows and not others, as once, few, many or a class when expanded.

d_call,v_call,j_call,clone_size,cdr3_aa,cdr3_nt
-,TRBV18,TRBJ2-3,-,CASSPISEGRKMDTQYF,TGTGCCAGCTCACCAATTAGTGAGGGGCGCAAAATGGATACGCAGTATTTT
-,TRBV28,TRBJ2-1,-,CASSPFLPGHERYNEQFF,TGTGCCAGCAGTCCATTCCTTCCGGGACATGAGAGATACAATGAGCAGTTCTTC
TRBD1,TRBV9,TRBJ1-2,-,CASSVGQGDYGYTF,TGTGCCAGCAGCGTAGGACAGGGAGACTATGGCTACACCTTC
-,TRBV21-1,TRBJ2-2,-,CASSKRCLELFF,TGTGCCAGCAGCAAGCGATGTCTGGAGCTGTTTTTT
-,TRBV27,TRBJ1-5,-,CASSPSWASNQPQHF,TGTGCCAGCAGTCCATCCTGGGCTAGCAATCAGCCCCAGCATTTT
TRBD1,TRBV28,TRBJ2-7,-,CASSRTPGQGYEQYF,TGTGCCAGCAGTCGAACACCGGGACAGGGCTACGAGCAGTACTTC
TRBD1,TRBV29-1,TRBJ2-7,-,CSVGRTGTDLSYEQYF,TGCAGCGTTGGTCGGACAGGGACTGATCTATCCTACGAGCAGTACTTC
TRBD2,TRBV4-1,TRBJ2-1,once,CASSQDWREIYNEQFF,TGCGCCAGCAGCCAAGATTGGCGGGAGATCTACAATGAGCAGTTCTTC
-,TRBV10-3,TRBJ1-2,-,CALTLDRDGFLYGYTF,TGTGCCTTAACCCTCGACCGGGACGGATTTCTCTATGGCTACACCTTC
TRBD2,TRBV5-5,TRBJ2-1,once,CASISGGGPRREQFF,TGTGCCAGCATCTCGGGGGGAGGCCCCCGAAGGGAGCAGTTCTTC